This T cell receptor beta chain was observed in a study of Ad26.COV2.S vaccination and SARS-CoV-2 variants. Study in general: Donor got 5x10^10 or 1x10^11 viral particles of Ad26.COV2.S.

Sample treatment: some 20 received Ad26.COV2.S at low or high dose, single or two shots; a few received placebo; per-sample allocation not given. At day 63 after the first vaccine or placebo injection, samples were drawn. This CDR3 contains 13 residues. Trimming left V 3 bases short and J 7 bases short, with 12 bases between. CDR1 and CDR2 from the germline V gene are SGHNT and YENEEA. Points on this clone: Its target is not known.

Produced via immunoSEQ multiplex PCR; TCRdb's table is partial and in-frame only. The profile covers fewer than 600,000 clones, with roughly nine tenths appearing a single time and under 2% taken by the ten largest. Overall study findings and caveats: Quantification of TCR breadth and depth may have yielded underestimates of total T cell responses. With respect to non-spike TCR breadth, vaccine and placebo recipients were similar.

This specimen was peripheral blood, taken in a trial of Ad26.COV2.S vaccine versus placebo. This TCR was sampled from a person aged 18-60 years who received the Ad26.COV2.S COVID-19 vaccine or a placebo. The V gene is TRBV11-3, the J gene TRBJ1-1; D gene uncertain. This CDR3 is CASSLGIEYEAFF. CDR3 in DNA: TGTGCCAGCAGCTTGGGAATAGAGTATGAAGCTTTCTTT.